A single sample gave rise to the 14 T cell receptor beta chains below, sequenced in a study of T cell repertoires in cytomegalovirus infection. These TCRs' antigens remain unknown. TCRdb called the reads again in MiXCR, with one record for every CDR3 protein. The sample includes roughly 500,000 distinct CDR3 sequences, 30% to 35% seen only once; the top ten take 17%. Here the sequenced sample was cultured PBMCs, taken from culture after CMV antigen stimulation. The receptors were sampled from a human donor in good health (CMV status not recorded). Some clones in this sample may be carry-over from other donors' samples.

The V gene is TRBV11-2, the J gene TRBJ2-3, with D hard to call. Germline assignment: CDR1 SGHAT and CDR2 FQNNGV. This CDR3 comprises 15 residues. The ends were cut back, 3 bases at V and 2 bases at J, with 12 bases in the middle. The CDR3 region is CASSFGLGNTDTQYF. The CDR3 nucleotides read TGTGCCAGCAGCTTTGGGCTGGGGAACACAGATACGCAGTATTTT.

The rearrangement joins TRBV4-1 to TRBJ1-3; D is ambiguous. Germline V lookup: CDR1 MGHRA, CDR2 YSYEKL. The CDR3 runs 16 residues. V was pared by 0 bases and J by 4 bases, with 13 bases between. In DNA, the CDR3 is TGCGCCAGCAGCCAAGATCCGGGTTTAGCCGGAAACACCATATATTTT. This translates into CASSQDPGLAGNTIYF.

This clonotype has more than one count but fewer than ten. The CDR3 region has the DNA TGTGCCAGCAGCTCCGTCCGACAGGGGGTCCCCTACAATGAGCAGTTCTTC. This translates into CASSSVRQGVPYNEQFF. This chain connects TRBV7-9 to TRBJ2-1, with 9 nucleotides matching TRBD1. Unmatched junction bases numbered 9, after V lost 4 bases and J lost 2 bases. From germline, CDR1 is SEHNR and CDR2 FQNEAQ (reference sequence). This CDR3 has 17 residues.

V is TRBV19 and J is TRBJ2-1; 8 positions agree with TRBD1. V lost 6 bases and J lost 2; bases outside the gene matches: 3. The germline V gene encodes CDR1 LNHDA and CDR2 SQIVND (reference sequence). The CDR3 has 14 residues. The CDR3: CASRDRDPYNEQFF. CDR3 sequence (DNA): TGTGCCAGTAGGGACAGGGACCCCTACAATGAGCAGTTCTTC. The full variable domain, in which reference TRBV19 and TRBJ2-1 provide the parts outside the CDR3, is DGGITQSPKYLFRKEGQNVTLSCEQNLNHDAMYWYRQDPGQGLRLIYYSQIVNDFQKGDIAEGYSVSREKKESFPLTVTSAQKNPTAFYLCASRDRDPYNEQFFGPGTRLTVL.

The genes are TRBV7-4 and TRBJ1-2, with D hard to call. This CDR3 has 13 residues. V was shortened by 1 base and J by 7 bases, with 10 bases between the two germline ends. Germline V gives CDR1 SGHVT, CDR2 SQSDAQ. This chain's CDR3 is CASSLDSAAGYTF. In DNA form, the CDR3 reads TGTGCCAGCAGCTTAGACTCTGCGGCTGGCTACACCTTC.

At least ten counts were recorded for this clonotype. This sequence joins TRBV7-2 and TRBJ2-7; possibly TRBD1 or TRBD2 for D (5 bases each). V was pared by 5 bases and J by 2 bases, with 10 bases between. The CDR3 length is 13 residues. The V gene's germline CDR1 is SGHTA and CDR2 FQGNSA. The CDR3 DNA reads as TGTGCCAGCAGCCCGGGACCCCCCTACGAGCAGTACGTC. It codes for CASSPGPPYEQYV.

This clonotype came up a few times. The CDR3 nucleotides read TGTGCCAGCAGCTCACTTAGGACCCCCAATGAGCAGTTCTTC. Its translation is CASSSLRTPNEQFF. J is TRBJ2-1 and V is TRBV11-2, with D uncertain. Trimming pared 4 bases from V and 6 bases from J, leaving 13 bases between. The germline CDR1 and CDR2 sequences are SGHAT and FQNNGV. The CDR3 consists of 14 residues.

The V gene is TRBV6-2 or TRBV6-3, the J gene TRBJ2-1; D possibly corresponds to TRBD2 (6 bases). The ends were cut back, 8 bases at V and 0 bases at J, with 11 bases in the middle. Per the germline V gene, CDR1 is MNHEY and CDR2 is SVGEGT. CDR3 length equals 14 residues. The CDR3 coding sequence is TGTGCCAGCCGGGACTCAAGCTCCTACAATGAGCAGTTCTTC. Translated: CASRDSSSYNEQFF.

Only a few counts were recorded for this clonotype. V and J are TRBV5-1 and TRBJ2-3; 7 positions agree with TRBD1. V was clipped by 5 bases and J by 5 bases; unmatched bases: 8. Germline CDR1 and CDR2: SGHRS and YFSETQ. The CDR3 consists of 14 residues. The CDR3 nucleotides are TGCGCCAGCAGTAAGGGGGCGTTGGGAGATACGCAGTATTTT. The encoded protein is CASSKGALGDTQYF.

The V call is TRBV7-2, the J call TRBJ1-2, with 11 bases that match TRBD1. The V and J ends lost 5 bases and 8 bases, in that order; junction bases with no gene match: 4. The CDR3 has 13 amino acids. Germline V gene lookup returns CDR1 SGHTA and CDR2 FQGNSA. CDR3 nucleotide sequence: TGTGCCAGCAGCCCGGACAGGGGGCAAGGCTACACCTTC. It translates to CASSPDRGQGYTF.

The CDR3 loop reads CASSGELGYEQYF. For the CDR3, the DNA is TGTGCCAGCAGCGGAGAACTAGGCTACGAGCAGTACTTC. V and J are TRBV9 and TRBJ2-7, with D maybe TRBD2 (5 bases). Trimming shortened V by 3 bases and J by 3 bases, and 10 bases separated the two germline ends. CDR1 SGDLS and CDR2 YYNGEE come from the germline V gene. The CDR3 totals 13 residues.

This sequence joins TRBV7-2 and TRBJ2-2; possible D gene TRBD1, 5 bases. Trimming shortened V by 5 bases and J by 0 bases, and 13 bases separated the two germline ends. In germline, CDR1 is SGHTA, CDR2 FQGNSA. CDR3 length equals 16 residues. CDR3 in amino acids: CASSHLGAANTGELFF. The CDR3 nucleotides read TGTGCCAGCAGCCACCTAGGGGCGGCGAACACCGGGGAGCTGTTTTTT.

This clonotype was detected only a few times. Relative to the germline gene, one junction end is altered; a read error may explain this. The chain employs TRBV12-3 or TRBV12-4 and TRBJ2-7; D is possibly TRBD2 (5 bases). The CDR3 extends over 12 amino acids. The CDR3 region is CASSLDRGLMDF. CDR3 DNA sequence: TGTGCCAGCAGTTTAGATCGCGGGCTTATGGACTTC.

The rearrangement links TRBV12-3 or TRBV12-4 to TRBJ1-3; TRBD1 might be the D (6 bases). Trimming took off 5 bases at V and 4 bases at J, with 9 bases between the two ends. This CDR3 is built from 13 residues. In DNA, the CDR3 is TGTGCCAGCAGTACAGGGACCGGAAACACCATATATTTT. Its translation is CASSTGTGNTIYF.